The subject of this entry is one T cell receptor (beta chain). The data are from a study of PD-L1 blockade in urothelial cancer. The wider study: The patients first took atezolizumab around 2014, receiving 1,200 mg intravenously every 3 weeks. T cells were recovered from blood samples at a median of approximately 150,000. Samples came from 3 weeks, at the second dose, and 6 weeks into treatment.

PCRs were each spiked with synthetic TCR analog templates. The assay was immunoSEQ multiplex PCR, and TCRdb's table has in-frame clones only and misses some. Of 35,000 to 55,000 clones listed, about four fifths are singletons. This CDR3 has 23 amino acids. Germline V lookup: CDR1 MDHEN, CDR2 SYDVKM. J was trimmed by 2 bases and V by 8 bases; bases with no gene match: 33. Regarding time point: peripheral blood 6 weeks after treatment start. Here the sequenced sample was PBMCs, taken around atezolizumab (anti-PD-L1) treatment. This chain joins TRBV28 and TRBJ2-5; TRBD2 agrees at 9 bases. This sequence was found in a man aged 60-69 years with urothelial cancer. The CDR3 region is CASLPSFLGGAGREGRKQETQYF. The CDR3, as DNA: TGTGCCAGCCTCCCAAGTTTCCTCGGGGGCGCGGGGCGGGAGGGGAGAAAACAAGAGACCCAGTACTTC. Full variable domain (rest looked up from reference TRBV28 and TRBJ2-5): DVKVTQSSRYLVKRTGEKVFLECVQDMDHENMFWYRQDPGLGLRLIYFSYDVKMKEKGDIPEGYSVSREKKERFSLILESASTNQTSMYLCASLPSFLGGAGREGRKQETQYFGPGTRLLVL.